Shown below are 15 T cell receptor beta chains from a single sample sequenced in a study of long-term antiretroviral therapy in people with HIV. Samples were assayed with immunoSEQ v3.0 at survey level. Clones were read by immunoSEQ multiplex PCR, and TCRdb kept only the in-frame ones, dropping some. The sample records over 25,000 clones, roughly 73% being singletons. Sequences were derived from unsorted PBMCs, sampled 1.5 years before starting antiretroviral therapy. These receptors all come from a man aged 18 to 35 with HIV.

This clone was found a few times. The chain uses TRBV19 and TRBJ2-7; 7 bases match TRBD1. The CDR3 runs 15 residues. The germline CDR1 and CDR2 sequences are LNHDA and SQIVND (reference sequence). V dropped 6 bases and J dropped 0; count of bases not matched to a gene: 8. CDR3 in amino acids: CASSGQEKSSYEQYF. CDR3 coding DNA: TGTGCCAGTAGCGGACAGGAGAAGAGCTCCTACGAGCAGTACTTC.

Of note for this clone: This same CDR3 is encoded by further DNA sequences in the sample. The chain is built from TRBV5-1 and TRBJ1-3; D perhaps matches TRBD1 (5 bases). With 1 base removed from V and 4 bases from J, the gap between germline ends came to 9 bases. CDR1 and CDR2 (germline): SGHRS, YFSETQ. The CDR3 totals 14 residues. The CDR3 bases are TGCGCCAGCAGCTTGTCAGGGACCGGAAACACCATATATTTT. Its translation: CASSLSGTGNTIYF.

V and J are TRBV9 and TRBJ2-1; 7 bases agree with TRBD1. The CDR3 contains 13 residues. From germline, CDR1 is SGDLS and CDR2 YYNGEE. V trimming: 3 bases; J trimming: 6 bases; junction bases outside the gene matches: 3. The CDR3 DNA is TGTGCCAGCAGCGCGTGGGACAGCAATGAGCAGTTCTTC. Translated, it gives CASSAWDSNEQFF.

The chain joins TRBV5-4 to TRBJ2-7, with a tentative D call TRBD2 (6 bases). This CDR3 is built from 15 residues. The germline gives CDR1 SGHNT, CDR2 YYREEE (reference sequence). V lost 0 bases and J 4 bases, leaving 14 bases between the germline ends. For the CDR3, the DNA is TGTGCCAGCAGCTTGGAAGGGGATCGGGGGTACGAGCAGTACTTC. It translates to CASSLEGDRGYEQYF.

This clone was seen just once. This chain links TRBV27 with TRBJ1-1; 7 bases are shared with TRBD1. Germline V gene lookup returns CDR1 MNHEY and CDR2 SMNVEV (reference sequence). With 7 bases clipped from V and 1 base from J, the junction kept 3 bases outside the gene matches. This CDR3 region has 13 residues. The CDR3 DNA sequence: TGTGCCAGCAAAGGGACAGCGAACACTGAAGCTTTCTTT. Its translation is CASKGTANTEAFF.

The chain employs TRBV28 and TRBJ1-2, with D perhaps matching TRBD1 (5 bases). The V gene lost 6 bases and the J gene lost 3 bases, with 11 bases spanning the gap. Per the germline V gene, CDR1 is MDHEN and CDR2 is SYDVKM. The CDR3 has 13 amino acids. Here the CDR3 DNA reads TGTGCCAGCAGGGATCAGGGCTACTATGGCTACACCTTC. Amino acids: CASRDQGYYGYTF.

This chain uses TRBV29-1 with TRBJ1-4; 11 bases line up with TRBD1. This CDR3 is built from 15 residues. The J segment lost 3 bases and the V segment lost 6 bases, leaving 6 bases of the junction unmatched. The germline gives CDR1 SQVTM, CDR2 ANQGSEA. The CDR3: CSVTGTGGPNEKLFF. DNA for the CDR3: TGCAGCGTCACCGGGACAGGGGGGCCTAATGAAAAACTGTTTTTT.

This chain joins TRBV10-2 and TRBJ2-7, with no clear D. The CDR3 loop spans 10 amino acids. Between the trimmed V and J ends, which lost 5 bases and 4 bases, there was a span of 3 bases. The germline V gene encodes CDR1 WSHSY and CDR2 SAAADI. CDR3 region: CASSKYEQYF. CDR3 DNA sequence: TGCGCCAGCAGTAAGTACGAGCAGTACTTC.

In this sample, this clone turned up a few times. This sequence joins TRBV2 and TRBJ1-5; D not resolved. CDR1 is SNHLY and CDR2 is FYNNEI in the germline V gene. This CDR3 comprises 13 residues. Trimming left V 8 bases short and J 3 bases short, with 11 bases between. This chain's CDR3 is CASVPAYNQPQHF. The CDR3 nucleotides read TGTGCCAGCGTACCGGCCTACAATCAGCCCCAGCATTTT. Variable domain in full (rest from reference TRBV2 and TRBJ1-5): EPEVTQTPSHQVTQMGQEVILRCVPISNHLYFYWYRQILGQKVEFLVSFYNNEISEKSEIFDDQFSVERPDGSNFTLKIRSTKLEDSAMYFCASVPAYNQPQHFGDGTRLSIL.

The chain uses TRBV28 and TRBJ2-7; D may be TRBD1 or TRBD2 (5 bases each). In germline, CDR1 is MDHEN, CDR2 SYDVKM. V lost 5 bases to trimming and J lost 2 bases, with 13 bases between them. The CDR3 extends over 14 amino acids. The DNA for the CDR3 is TGTGCCAGCAGTCCCACGGGACCCACCTACGAGCAGTACTTC. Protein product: CASSPTGPTYEQYF.

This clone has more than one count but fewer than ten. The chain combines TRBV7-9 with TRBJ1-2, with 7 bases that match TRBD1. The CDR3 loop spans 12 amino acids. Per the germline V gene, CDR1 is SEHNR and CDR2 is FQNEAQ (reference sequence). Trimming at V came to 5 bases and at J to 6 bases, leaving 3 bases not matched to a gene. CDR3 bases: TGTGCCAGCAGCCCCACAGGGGATGGCTACACCTTC. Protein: CASSPTGDGYTF.

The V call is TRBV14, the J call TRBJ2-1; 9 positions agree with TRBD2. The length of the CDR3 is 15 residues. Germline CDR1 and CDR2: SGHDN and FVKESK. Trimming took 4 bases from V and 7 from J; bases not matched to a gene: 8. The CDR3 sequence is CASSRSGSRRNEQFF. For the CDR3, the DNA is TGTGCCAGCAGCCGTAGCGGGAGCAGGAGAAATGAGCAGTTCTTC.

This CDR3 reads CAWSRTVRGEQFF. The CDR3 DNA reads as TGTGCCTGGAGCAGGACAGTCCGGGGTGAGCAGTTCTTC. The chain links TRBV30 to TRBJ2-1; a possible D gene is TRBD1 (6 bases). This CDR3 is built from 13 residues. CDR1 and CDR2 (germline): GTSNPN, SVGIG (reference sequence). Trimming shortened V by 3 bases and J by 9 bases, and 15 bases separated the two germline ends.

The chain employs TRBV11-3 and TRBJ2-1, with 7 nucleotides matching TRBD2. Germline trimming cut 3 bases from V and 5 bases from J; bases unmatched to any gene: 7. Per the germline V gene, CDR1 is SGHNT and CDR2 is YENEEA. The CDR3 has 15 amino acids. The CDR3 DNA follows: TGTGCCAGCAGCTTCGGCGGGAGAACCCACAATGAGCAGTTCTTC. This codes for CASSFGGRTHNEQFF.

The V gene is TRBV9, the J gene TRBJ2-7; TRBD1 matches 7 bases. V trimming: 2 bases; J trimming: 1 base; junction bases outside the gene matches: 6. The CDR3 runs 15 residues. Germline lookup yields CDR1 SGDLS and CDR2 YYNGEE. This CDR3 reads CASSVQDRASYEQYF. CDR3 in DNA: TGTGCCAGCAGCGTCCAAGACAGGGCTTCCTACGAGCAGTACTTC.